The 13 T cell receptor beta chains presented below share a single source sample, sequenced in a study of blood T cell repertoires in COVID-19. Sequencing was performed with immunoSEQ multiplex PCR; in TCRdb, only in-frame clones are kept and a portion is missing. The sample consists of approximately 200,000 clones, roughly 94% of them appearing once. Sample: peripheral blood. All receptors derive from a man younger than 40 with COVID-19, enrolled during active disease.

As for this clone: The same CDR3 can be traced to other DNA sequences in this sample. The chain carries TRBV7-9 and TRBJ2-4; D not resolved. The V gene lost 1 base and the J gene lost 0 bases, with 10 bases spanning the gap. The CDR3 loop spans 16 amino acids. Germline CDR1 and CDR2: SEHNR and FQNEAQ (reference sequence). CDR3 residues: CASSLGAGLAKNIQYF. The CDR3 DNA follows: TGTGCCAGCAGCTTAGGGGCAGGCTTAGCCAAAAACATTCAGTACTTC. The full variable domain, completed using reference TRBV7-9 and TRBJ2-4, is DTGVSQNPRHKITKRGQNVTFRCDPISEHNRLYWYRQTLGQGPEFLTYFQNEAQLEKSRLLSDRFSAERPKGSFSTLEIQRTEQGDSAMYLCASSLGAGLAKNIQYFGAGTRLSVL.

This sequence joins TRBV4-1 and TRBJ1-1, with D hard to call. From germline, CDR1 is MGHRA and CDR2 YSYEKL. This CDR3 has 17 residues. V lost 2 bases and J 5 bases, leaving 21 bases between the germline ends. The CDR3 DNA reads TGCGCCAGCAGCCAATCCCCCCCAGCGGTGGCCTCAACTGAAGCTTTCTTT. It yields the protein CASSQSPPAVASTEAFF.

This sequence joins TRBV11-1 and TRBJ2-7; maybe TRBD1 (6 bases). The V gene's germline CDR1 is SGHAT and CDR2 FQDESV (reference sequence). With 2 bases removed from V and 5 bases from J, the gap between germline ends came to 7 bases. This CDR3 comprises 12 residues. The CDR3 DNA reads TGTGCCAGCAGCTTATCAGGGGACGAGCAGTACTTC. Translation gives CASSLSGDEQYF.

The gene calls are TRBV10-3 and TRBJ1-1, with D uncertain. The ends were cut back, 8 bases at V and 1 base at J, with 14 bases in the middle. Germline V gene sequence: CDR1 ENHRY, CDR2 SYGVKD. The CDR3 has 14 amino acids. The CDR3 region is CAISRAPGNTEAFF. The DNA of the CDR3 is TGTGCCATCTCGCGGGCCCCCGGGAACACTGAAGCTTTCTTT.

V is TRBV6-4 and J is TRBJ1-2; D remains unclear. The CDR3 loop spans 13 amino acids. V lost 3 bases and J lost 6, with 11 bases in between. Germline V gene data show CDR1 as MRHNA and CDR2 as SNTAGT. This chain's CDR3 is CASSEGGLHGYTF. CDR3 nucleotides: TGTGCCAGCAGTGAGGGAGGGCTCCATGGCTACACCTTC.

The chain is built from TRBV7-9 and TRBJ1-1; the match to TRBD1 covers 7 bases. Germline CDR1 SEHNR, CDR2 FQNEAQ (reference sequence). The CDR3 sequence is 14 residues long. J gave up 4 bases and V 6 bases, and 8 bases lay outside the gene matches. The CDR3 protein is CASSIGQEGTEAFF. DNA of the CDR3: TGTGCCAGCAGTATTGGACAGGAAGGCACTGAAGCTTTCTTT.

This chain connects TRBV5-1 to TRBJ2-2; D not certain. Trimming took 1 base from V and 3 from J, leaving 7 bases between them. The CDR3 extends over 14 amino acids. Germline assignment: CDR1 SGHRS and CDR2 YFSETQ. CDR3 residues: CASSLIEDTGELFF. The CDR3 bases are TGCGCCAGCAGCTTGATTGAGGACACCGGGGAGCTGTTTTTT.

The chain is built from TRBV19 and TRBJ1-2; 8 bases are a match to TRBD1. Germline-derived CDR1 and CDR2 are LNHDA and SQIVND (reference sequence). This CDR3 has 15 amino acids. The ends lost 3 bases at V and 10 bases at J; junction bases unmatched: 13. The CDR3 nucleotides are TGTGCCAGTAGTATCTACCAGGGGGCGCGAATGGACTACACCTTC. Protein: CASSIYQGARMDYTF.

This chain links TRBV18 with TRBJ1-6, with TRBD1 matching 8 bases. Germline CDR1 and CDR2: KGHSH and LQKENI. V dropped 1 base and J dropped 9; count of bases not matched to a gene: 11. The CDR3 runs to 17 residues. As DNA, the CDR3 is TGTGCCAGCTCACCACAACCGACAGGGGAGGTTGGTTCACCCCTCCACTTT. It translates to CASSPQPTGEVGSPLHF.

This clone was counted a single time. The chain employs TRBV5-4 and TRBJ1-2; 7 bases fit TRBD1. The V gene's germline CDR1 is SGHNT and CDR2 YYREEE (reference sequence). V lost 0 bases and J lost 4; bases outside the gene matches: 6. This CDR3 is built from 15 residues. The CDR3 coding sequence is TGTGCCAGCAGCTTGGTTGGCCGACAGGGCTATGGCTACACCTTC. Its protein product is CASSLVGRQGYGYTF.

This sequence joins TRBV10-2 and TRBJ2-5; TRBD2 agrees at 10 bases. CDR1 is WSHSY, CDR2 SAAADI, per germline. The trim removed 2 bases at V and 5 bases at J, leaving 5 bases unmatched. CDR3 length: 15 residues. CDR3 in amino acids: CASSESGGAGETQYF. For the CDR3, the DNA is TGCGCCAGCAGTGAGAGCGGGGGGGCGGGTGAGACCCAGTACTTC.

This clone appeared once. The CDR3 region is CASSLGLAGEAYEQYF. CDR3 bases: TGCGCCAGCAGCTTGGGACTAGCGGGCGAAGCCTACGAGCAGTACTTC. This chain uses TRBV5-1 with TRBJ2-7; 10 bases are a match to TRBD2. Germline values: CDR1 SGHRS, CDR2 YFSETQ. The CDR3 length is 16 residues. With V trimmed by 0 bases and J by 2 bases, 5 bases remained unmatched.

This chain connects TRBV9 to TRBJ2-1; D is unresolved. Germline V gene data show CDR1 as SGDLS and CDR2 as YYNGEE. This CDR3 is built from 17 residues. V was clipped by 0 bases and J by 5 bases, with 18 bases between them. The CDR3 DNA reads as TGTGCCAGCAGCGTAGTTCGTTCGGCGACAAATGACAATGAGCAGTTCTTC. Translation gives CASSVVRSATNDNEQFF.